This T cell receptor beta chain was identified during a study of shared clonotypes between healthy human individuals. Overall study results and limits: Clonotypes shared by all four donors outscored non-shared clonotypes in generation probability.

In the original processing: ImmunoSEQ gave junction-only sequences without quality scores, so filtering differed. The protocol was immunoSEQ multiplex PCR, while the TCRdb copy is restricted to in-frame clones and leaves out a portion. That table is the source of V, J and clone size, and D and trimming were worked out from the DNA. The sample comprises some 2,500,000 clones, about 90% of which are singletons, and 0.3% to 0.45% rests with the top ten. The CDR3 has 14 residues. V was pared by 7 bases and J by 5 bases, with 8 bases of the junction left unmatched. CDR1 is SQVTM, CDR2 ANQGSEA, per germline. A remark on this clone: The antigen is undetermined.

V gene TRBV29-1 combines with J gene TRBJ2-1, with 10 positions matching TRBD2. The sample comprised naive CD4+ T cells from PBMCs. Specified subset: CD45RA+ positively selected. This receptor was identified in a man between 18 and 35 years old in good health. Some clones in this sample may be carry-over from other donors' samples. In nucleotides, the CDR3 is TGCAGCGCCTTCGGACTAGCGGAGCACAATGAGCAGTTCTTC. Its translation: CSAFGLAEHNEQFF.